This T cell receptor (beta chain) was sequenced for a study of blood T cell repertoires in COVID-19. The overall study: COVID-19 samples collected from the United States, Italy and Spain covered acute and convalescent phases.

In the study's own analysis: Scientists estimated how many nucleated cells there were by amplifying reference gene primers. Measured with immunoSEQ multiplex PCR; TCRdb has only the in-frame clones, and not every one. Clone size and V and J calls were adopted from that table, with D and trimming inferred from the DNA. The table includes under 300,000 clones, approximately 80% detected once. V dropped 8 bases and J dropped 7; count of bases not matched to a gene: 9. Germline V gene data show CDR1 as SNHLY and CDR2 as FYNNEI. The CDR3 sequence is 14 residues long. The receptor comes from a woman aged 60-70 years with active or convalescent COVID-19. The chain links TRBV2 to TRBJ2-2, with 8 bases identical to TRBD2. Sequencing was done on a sample of peripheral blood. The CDR3 DNA reads TGTGCCAGCCTTGACGGGGGGGAGGACGGGGAGCTGTTTTTT. Translated, it gives CASLDGGEDGELFF.